The clone carrying this T cell receptor (beta chain) has more than one count but fewer than ten. Its antigen is currently unknown. This sample was included in a study of OX40 agonist ivuxolimab in advanced cancers. Generated by immunoSEQ multiplex PCR, the TCRdb table keeps only in-frame clones and is missing some. The sample has 35,000 to 40,000 clones, about three quarters seen once; the top ten hold about 12%. Autoimmune disease history or systemic immunosuppression led to patients being barred. At cycle 4 day 1, cycle 7 day 1, and baseline, blood was sampled. Study-wide findings and caveats: Some nonresponders additionally presented with little normalized T-cell clonal expansion. Average numbers of expanded clones were greater in CD8+ T cells than in CD4+.

The ends were cut back, 3 bases at V and 2 bases at J, with 8 bases in the middle. CDR1 and CDR2 (germline): MDHEN, SYDVKM. The CDR3 covers 13 residues. This TCR derives from an adult with an advanced solid tumor such as melanoma, head and neck, liver or kidney cancer. The genes are TRBV28 and TRBJ2-7, with D unclear. The sequencing here drew on CD4+ or CD8+ T cells sorted from blood, taken in a trial of the OX40 agonist ivuxolimab. Here the CDR3 DNA reads TGTGCCAGCAGTTTTTTGCAGGCCTACGAGCAGTACTTC. Encoded protein: CASSFLQAYEQYF. The whole variable domain, filled in from reference TRBV28 and TRBJ2-7, reads DVKVTQSSRYLVKRTGEKVFLECVQDMDHENMFWYRQDPGLGLRLIYFSYDVKMKEKGDIPEGYSVSREKKERFSLILESASTNQTSMYLCASSFLQAYEQYFGPGTRLTVT.